This TCR beta chain stems from a study of CD8 T cells in Susac syndrome. cDNA came from about 0.51 to 1 ug RNA primed by random hexamers. TCRdb reprocessed the immunoSEQ multiplex PCR reads via MiXCR and lists one record per CDR3 protein. The sample includes some 190,000 distinct CDR3 sequences, approximately 96% of them seen just once. The TEMRA cells underwent FACS enrichment, while the CD8+ and CD4+ T cells underwent negative isolation. Findings of the study overall: An acknowledgment was made by the study that its TCR sequencing and HLA analysis involved relatively few individuals.

With respect to this clonotype: Its antigen remains unidentified.

What was sequenced was CD4+ T cells from PBMCs. The TCR comes from a human donor with multiple sclerosis.

CDR3 amino acids: CASSQRQDHSYEQYF. DNA of the CDR3: TGTGCCAGCAGCCAAAGACAGGACCACTCCTACGAGCAGTACTTC. The rearrangement uses TRBV3-1 and TRBJ2-7; a weak D match, TRBD1 (6 bases). V was cut by 2 bases and J by 0 bases, with 11 bases left in between. Looked up from germline, CDR1 is LGHDT and CDR2 is YNNKEL (reference sequence). The CDR3 sequence is 15 residues long.